This TCR beta chain was sequenced in a study of OX40 agonist ivuxolimab in advanced cancers. CDR1 and CDR2 from the germline V gene are WNHNN and SYGVQD (reference sequence). V was clipped by 0 bases and J by 2 bases, with 5 bases between them. The CDR3 contains 14 residues. TCRdb's table, derived via immunoSEQ multiplex PCR, lists solely in-frame clones and lacks some. The table includes tens of thousands of clones, approximately 89% detected once. The V and J genes are TRBV10-1 and TRBJ1-3; no definite D call. The source of this sequence is an adult with an advanced solid tumor such as melanoma, head and neck, liver or kidney cancer. The material sequenced was CD4+ or CD8+ T cells sorted from blood, taken in a trial of the OX40 agonist ivuxolimab. The CDR3 loop is CASSESGTGNTIYF. As DNA, the CDR3 is TGCGCCAGCAGTGAGTCAGGAACTGGAAACACCATATATTTT.